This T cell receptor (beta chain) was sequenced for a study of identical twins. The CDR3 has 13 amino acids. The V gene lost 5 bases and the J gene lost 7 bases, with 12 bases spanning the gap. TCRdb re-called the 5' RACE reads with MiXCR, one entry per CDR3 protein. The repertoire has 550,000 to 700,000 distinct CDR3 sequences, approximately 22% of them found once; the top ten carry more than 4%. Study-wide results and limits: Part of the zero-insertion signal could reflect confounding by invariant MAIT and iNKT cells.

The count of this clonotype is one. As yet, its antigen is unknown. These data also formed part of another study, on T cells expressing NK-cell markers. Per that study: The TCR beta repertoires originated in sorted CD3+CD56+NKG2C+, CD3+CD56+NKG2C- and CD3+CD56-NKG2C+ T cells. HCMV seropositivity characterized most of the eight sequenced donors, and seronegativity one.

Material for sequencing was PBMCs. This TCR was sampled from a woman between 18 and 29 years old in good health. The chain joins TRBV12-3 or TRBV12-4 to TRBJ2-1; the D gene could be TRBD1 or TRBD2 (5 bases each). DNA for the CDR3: TGTGCCAGCAGTAGGTCGTGGGGGAATGAGCAGTTCTTC. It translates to CASSRSWGNEQFF.